The T cell receptor beta chain under discussion was sequenced for a study of long-term antiretroviral therapy in people with HIV. Overall study: It was about a decade before the 2015 immediate-ART recommendation that the earliest samples were taken.

In the case of this clone: The target antigen is unknown.

The V segment lost 3 bases and the J segment 1 base; nucleotides outside the gene matches: 10. The germline V gene has CDR1 SGHRS and CDR2 YFSETQ. This CDR3 comprises 20 residues. Survey-level resolution applied to immunoSEQ assay v3.0. TCRdb's copy holds only in-frame clones and misses some; the assay was immunoSEQ multiplex PCR. The sample includes roughly 15,000 clones, 85% to 90% of them seen just once. The study's findings and limits: All time points showed a repertoire dominated by clones expanded before ART. Missing from the dataset were any data on ART adherence, viral resistance or therapy changes.

Ahead of DNA extraction, samples held about 0.95-11 million cryopreserved PBMC each. Sequencing used unsorted PBMCs, obtained approximately 2.3 years before starting antiretroviral therapy. The sequence derives from a woman aged 25 to 39 with HIV. The chain uses TRBV5-1 and TRBJ2-2; 15 nucleotides match TRBD2. The CDR3 loop reads CASSSGLAGGPSMNTGELFF. CDR3 in DNA: TGCGCCAGCAGCTCCGGACTAGCGGGGGGGCCAAGTATGAACACCGGGGAGCTGTTTTTT.